The sample holds a few counts of the clone carrying this T cell receptor beta chain. The conserved closing phenylalanine or tryptophan is absent in this CDR3, likely reflecting a read error. It is unclear where the CDR3 begins or ends on the DNA, so no DNA is shown, and the CDR3 is as TCRdb lists it. The CDR3 adds up to 13 amino acids, both ends counted. Germline assignment: CDR1 MDHEN and CDR2 SYDVKM. Some clones are missing from TCRdb's copy, which holds only in-frame ones; the method was immunoSEQ multiplex PCR. The sample lists some 290,000 clones; around four fifths were seen once. Treatment defined: roughly 19 received Ad26.COV2.S at low or high dose, single or two shots; 5 received placebo; per-sample allocation not given. Vaccine and placebo recipients were sampled on day 63 after the first injection. These data originate in a study of Ad26.COV2.S vaccination and SARS-CoV-2 variants.

The TCR comes from a person between 18 and 60 years old who received the Ad26.COV2.S COVID-19 vaccine or a placebo. The genes are TRBV28 and TRBJ1-1; the D call of TRBD1 is as the table states it, not checked on the DNA. Sequenced here: peripheral blood, sampled in a trial of Ad26.COV2.S vaccine versus placebo. The CDR3 loop is CASSTGGGQGTLY.